These 29 T cell receptor beta chains came from one sample sequenced in a study of CXCR3-negative and CXCR3-positive naive CD8 T cells. The antigens these receptors bind are not known. 5' RACE that incorporated UMI labels was used to prepare the TRB cDNA libraries. TCRdb re-called the 5' RACE reads and gives one entry per CDR3 protein, without DNA. The sample has 55,000 to 70,000 distinct CDR3 sequences. Findings of the study overall: Naive cells with CXCR3 showed TRB CDR3s that were more hydrophobic than those in CXCR3-negative naive cells.

Source material: naive CXCR3+ CD8+ T cells from blood. Subset indicated: CD45RO-CCR7+CD27+CD95- naive CD8+ T cells expressing CXCR3 (TNR3+). All receptors come from a human donor in good health. Some clones in this sample may be carry-over from other donors' samples.

The V and J genes are TRBV25-1 and TRBJ2-1; TCRdb designates TRBD1, a call that cannot be tested without DNA. The CDR3 has 12 residues. From germline, CDR1 is MGHDK and CDR2 SYGVNS. CDR3 loop: CASSDAGSEQFF.

V usage is TRBV6-2 or TRBV6-3 and J usage is TRBJ2-7. This CDR3 has 14 amino acids. Per germline, CDR1 MNHEY and CDR2 SVGEGT. This CDR3 reads CASSGLGTSYEQYF.

The J gene is TRBJ2-3, the V gene TRBV6-2 or TRBV6-3; the D call from TCRdb, TRBD2, cannot be confirmed without DNA. In germline, CDR1 is MNHEY, CDR2 SVGEGT. The CDR3 consists of 19 residues. The CDR3 protein is CASSYEASGGNPYTDTQYF.

The chain recombines TRBV4-1 with TRBJ2-7. Looked up from germline, CDR1 is MGHRA and CDR2 is YSYEKL. The CDR3 extends over 15 amino acids. The CDR3 loop is CASSQGSSVLREQYF.

V and J are TRBV18 and TRBJ2-1; TCRdb selects TRBD1, and the lack of DNA leaves this call unchecked. The V gene's germline CDR1 is KGHSH and CDR2 LQKENI. CDR3 length: 16 residues. CDR3 protein: CASSDLLQGWSNEQFF.

The V and J genes are TRBV4-1 and TRBJ2-7. The CDR3 spans 14 residues. The V gene's germline CDR1 is MGHRA and CDR2 YSYEKL. The CDR3: CASSQDWLQSEQYF.

The rearrangement links TRBV20-1 to TRBJ2-7; checking the TCRdb D call of TRBD1 is not possible without DNA. CDR1 is DFQATT and CDR2 is SNEGSKA in the germline V gene (reference sequence). CDR3 length: 14 residues. This CDR3 is CSARDTDRPYEQYF.

The J gene is TRBJ1-4, the V gene TRBV6-5; the TCRdb call, TRBD1, lacks DNA for checking. CDR3 length: 15 amino acids. CDR1 is MNHEY, CDR2 SVGAGI, per germline. The CDR3 here is CASSLTDRENEKLFF.

The CDR3 protein is CSARDRATGELFF. V and J are TRBV20-1 and TRBJ2-2; TCRdb's D call of TRBD1 is untestable without DNA. The CDR3 extends over 13 amino acids. CDR1 and CDR2 from the germline V gene are DFQATT and SNEGSKA (reference sequence).

V is TRBV5-6 and J is TRBJ2-7. This CDR3 spans 13 amino acids. CDR1 and CDR2 from the germline V gene are SGHDT and YYEEEE. CDR3 protein: CASRPDLDYEQYF. Complete variable domain (other parts from reference TRBV5-6 and TRBJ2-7): DAGVTQSPTHLIKTRGQQVTLRCSPKSGHDTVSWYQQALGQGPQFIFQYYEEEERQRGNFPDRFSGHQFPNYSSELNVNALLLGDSALYLCASRPDLDYEQYFGPGTRLTVT.

The chain links TRBV29-1 to TRBJ1-3. The CDR3 contains 11 residues. Germline CDR1 SQVTM, CDR2 ANQGSEA. The CDR3 spells CSVVVGNTIYF.

The J gene is TRBJ1-1, the V gene TRBV20-1; TCRdb's D gene call, TRBD1, goes unchecked for lack of DNA. The CDR3 is 17 residues long. From germline, CDR1 is DFQATT and CDR2 SNEGSKA (reference sequence). The CDR3 loop is CSASDPPGQIMNTEAFF.

The J gene is TRBJ2-2, the V gene TRBV9; the D call from TCRdb, TRBD2, cannot be confirmed without DNA. The CDR3 spans 16 residues. The V gene's germline CDR1 is SGDLS and CDR2 YYNGEE. The CDR3 sequence: CASSPPLAGTTGELFF.

The chain joins TRBV5-6 to TRBJ2-3; with no DNA, the TCRdb D assignment of TRBD2 cannot be verified. Germline V gene data show CDR1 as SGHDT and CDR2 as YYEEEE. This CDR3 comprises 16 residues. CDR3 loop: CASSYLAGPRLDTQYF.

CDR3 in amino acids: CASSPPGQPSNYEQYF. The chain is built from TRBV11-1 and TRBJ2-7; TCRdb names TRBD1, which stays unverified in the absence of DNA. The CDR3 sequence is 16 residues long. Germline CDR1 reads SGHAT; CDR2 reads FQDESV (reference sequence).

The rearrangement joins TRBV28 to TRBJ2-4; TCRdb returns TRBD1, unconfirmable since there is no DNA. The CDR3 sequence is 16 residues long. Germline V gene data show CDR1 as MDHEN and CDR2 as SYDVKM. The CDR3 region is CASRPDRSLAKNIQYF.

This chain joins TRBV9 and TRBJ2-3; TCRdb designates TRBD1, a call that cannot be tested without DNA. Germline loops: CDR1 SGDLS, CDR2 YYNGEE. The CDR3 spans 15 residues. The CDR3 is CASSYGDSFTDTQYF.

The chain employs TRBV19 and TRBJ2-1; absent DNA, TCRdb's TRBD1 call cannot be checked. The CDR3 loop spans 13 amino acids. Germline V gene lookup returns CDR1 LNHDA and CDR2 SQIVND (reference sequence). The CDR3 loop reads CASTGQRSDEQFF.

The CDR3 protein is CASSPSGGPEAFF. V is TRBV7-9 and J is TRBJ1-1; the TCRdb call, TRBD1, lacks DNA for checking. The CDR3 runs to 13 residues. Per the germline V gene, CDR1 is SEHNR and CDR2 is FQNEAQ (reference sequence).

CDR3: CASSLGVGGRVDEQFF. The chain employs TRBV7-7 and TRBJ2-1; the D call from TCRdb, TRBD2, cannot be confirmed without DNA. Germline CDR1 reads SSHAT; CDR2 reads FNYEAQ (reference sequence). The CDR3 has 16 amino acids.

The gene calls are TRBV7-3 and TRBJ1-1. Germline V gene lookup returns CDR1 SGHTA and CDR2 FQGTGA. This CDR3 is built from 13 residues. Here the CDR3 reads CASSHATGDEAFF.

V usage is TRBV6-5 and J usage is TRBJ2-3; TCRdb returns TRBD2, unconfirmable since there is no DNA. Germline lookup yields CDR1 MNHEY and CDR2 SVGAGI. This CDR3 has 16 amino acids. The CDR3 sequence: CASSYSPGLGADTQYF.

The rearrangement uses TRBV21-1 and TRBJ1-6; the TCRdb D gene call, TRBD1, has no DNA to confirm it. TRBV21-1 is noted as a pseudogene. The CDR3 is 15 amino acids. CDR3 amino acids: CASSKDGTGVSPLHF.

V gene TRBV14 combines with J gene TRBJ1-2. There are 12 residues in the CDR3. Germline CDR1 SGHDN, CDR2 FVKESK. CDR3 loop: CASSQALYGYTF. The variable domain in full, with the rest retrieved from reference TRBV14 and TRBJ1-2, is EAGVTQFPSHSVIEKGQTVTLRCDPISGHDNLYWYRRVMGKEIKFLLHFVKESKQDESGMPNNRFLAERTGGTYSTLKVQPAELEDSGVYFCASSQALYGYTFGSGTRLTVV.

The chain is built from TRBV29-1 and TRBJ2-3. In germline, CDR1 is SQVTM, CDR2 ANQGSEA. There are 16 residues in the CDR3. CDR3 sequence: CSVEGTPTSSTDTQYF.

The chain combines TRBV12-3 or TRBV12-4 with TRBJ1-3. CDR3 length: 14 residues. The CDR3 loop is CASSTTLSGNTIYF.

V and J are TRBV9 and TRBJ2-1; no DNA is available, so the TRBD2 call from TCRdb remains unchecked. There are 16 residues in the CDR3. CDR1 and CDR2 (germline): SGDLS, YYNGEE. The CDR3: CASSALSPAGGREQFF.

This chain connects TRBV23-1 to TRBJ2-1; without DNA, the TCRdb call of TRBD1 cannot be checked. TRBV23-1 is annotated as an ORF whose role is uncertain. The CDR3 has 14 amino acids. CDR3 in amino acids: CASSLGQEYNEQFF.

The V gene is TRBV29-1, the J gene TRBJ1-3; lacking DNA, the TRBD1 call made by TCRdb goes unchecked. Germline V gene lookup returns CDR1 SQVTM and CDR2 ANQGSEA. The CDR3 sequence is 12 residues long. CDR3 region: CSGRTGRGTIYF.